This TCR beta chain was captured by sequencing in a study of T cells in localized non-small cell lung cancer. Only in-frame clones appear in the TCRdb table, and some are missing; sequencing was by immunoSEQ multiplex PCR. In the table there are about 43,000 clones, 75% to 95% of which are singletons. Germline CDR1 and CDR2: SNHLY and FYNNEI. V was trimmed by 4 bases and J by 5 bases, leaving 17 bases between them. The CDR3 loop spans 15 amino acids. Regarding the study as a whole: Paired adjacent lung recovered a median around 59 of the top 100 tumor clones. Prolonged overall survival went with higher T cell density in the blood. The study found T cell clonality highest in uninvolved adjacent lung, above tumor. Heterogeneity remains possible because sequencing was limited to only one tumor region.

This clone appeared once. Antigen unknown. This TCR came from a woman aged 40-70 years with stage II lung adenocarcinoma. The sequencing here drew on PBMCs, taken before any cancer treatment. V gene TRBV2 combines with J gene TRBJ2-5, with D unresolved. As DNA, the CDR3 is TGTGCCAGCAGTGCCCCTCGTACCTCCGTGGAGACCCAGTACTTC. It translates to CASSAPRTSVETQYF.